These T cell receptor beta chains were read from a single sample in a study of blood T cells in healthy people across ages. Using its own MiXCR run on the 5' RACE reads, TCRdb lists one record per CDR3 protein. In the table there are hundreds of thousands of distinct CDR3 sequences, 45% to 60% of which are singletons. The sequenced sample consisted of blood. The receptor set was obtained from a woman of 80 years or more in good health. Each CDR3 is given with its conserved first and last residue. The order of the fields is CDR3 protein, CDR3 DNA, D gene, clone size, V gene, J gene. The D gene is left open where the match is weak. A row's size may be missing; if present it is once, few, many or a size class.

CDR3 protein: CASSLGVAGVLNEQFF
CDR3 DNA: TGCGCCAGCAGCTTGGGGGTAGCGGGAGTGTTGAATGAGCAGTTCTTC
D gene: TRBD2
clone size: -
V gene: TRBV5-1
J gene: TRBJ2-1

CDR3 protein: CASSRLPDRERHNEQYF
CDR3 DNA: TGTGCCAGCAGTCGTTTACCGGACAGGGAGAGGCACAATGAGCAGTACTTC
D gene: TRBD1
clone size: -
V gene: TRBV6-2/TRBV6-3
J gene: TRBJ2-5

CDR3 protein: CASSPDGGQETQYF
CDR3 DNA: TGTGCCAGCTCACCAGACGGTGGACAAGAGACCCAGTACTTC
D gene: -
clone size: few
V gene: TRBV18
J gene: TRBJ2-5

CDR3 protein: CASSYGPDRINSPLHF
CDR3 DNA: TGTGCCAGCAGTTACGGTCCGGACCGTATTAATTCACCCCTCCACTTT
D gene: -
clone size: many
V gene: TRBV6-5
J gene: TRBJ1-6

CDR3 protein: CASSVEGGGNTEAFF
CDR3 DNA: TGTGCCAGCAGCGTAGAAGGGGGAGGAAACACTGAAGCTTTCTTT
D gene: -
clone size: few
V gene: TRBV9
J gene: TRBJ1-1

CDR3 protein: CARALIPTRQTGDYGYTF
CDR3 DNA: TGTGCCAGAGCCCTAATACCAACACGCCAGACAGGGGACTATGGCTACACCTTC
D gene: TRBD1
clone size: -
V gene: TRBV2
J gene: TRBJ1-2

CDR3 protein: CASSSSGTTQETQYF
CDR3 DNA: TGTGCCAGCAGCTCCTCAGGGACCACCCAAGAGACCCAGTACTTC
D gene: -
clone size: -
V gene: TRBV7-3
J gene: TRBJ2-5

CDR3 protein: CASSLANSGVAEKLFF
CDR3 DNA: TGCGCCAGCAGCTTGGCCAATAGTGGGGTTGCAGAAAAACTGTTTTTT
D gene: -
clone size: -
V gene: TRBV5-1
J gene: TRBJ1-4

CDR3 protein: CASTWMRKSPLHF
CDR3 DNA: TGTGCCAGCACTTGGATGAGAAAGTCACCCCTCCACTTT
D gene: -
clone size: many
V gene: TRBV3-1
J gene: TRBJ1-6

CDR3 protein: CASSSDRGIEQYF
CDR3 DNA: TGTGCCAGCAGTTCCGACAGGGGGATTGAGCAGTACTTC
D gene: TRBD1
clone size: many
V gene: TRBV28
J gene: TRBJ2-7

CDR3 protein: CASSFTDSNQPQHF
CDR3 DNA: TGTGCCAGCAGCTTCACGGATAGCAATCAGCCCCAGCATTTT
D gene: -
clone size: -
V gene: TRBV7-2
J gene: TRBJ1-5

CDR3 protein: CASSSGQGLGINSPLHF
CDR3 DNA: TGTGCCAGCAGTTCCGGGCAGGGCTTGGGCATTAATTCACCCCTCCACTTT
D gene: -
clone size: -
V gene: TRBV28
J gene: TRBJ1-6

CDR3 protein: CASSFFADSYEQYF
CDR3 DNA: TGCGCCAGCAGCTTTTTCGCGGATTCCTACGAGCAGTACTTC
D gene: -
clone size: once
V gene: TRBV5-1
J gene: TRBJ2-7

CDR3 protein: CASSSVMNTGAFF
CDR3 DNA: TGTGCCAGCAGTTCTGTTATGAACACTGGAGCTTTCTTT
D gene: -
clone size: -
V gene: TRBV6-6
J gene: TRBJ1-1

CDR3 protein: CASSQDVGGNSGANVLTF
CDR3 DNA: TGCGCCAGCAGCCAAGATGTGGGAGGGAACTCTGGGGCCAACGTCCTGACTTTC
D gene: TRBD2
clone size: once
V gene: TRBV4-3
J gene: TRBJ2-6

CDR3 protein: CASSQPGTASRGYTF
CDR3 DNA: TGTGCCAGCAGCCAGCCCGGGACAGCTAGTCGCGGCTACACCTTC
D gene: TRBD1
clone size: -
V gene: TRBV3-1
J gene: TRBJ1-2

CDR3 protein: CASSYPWDRAFF
CDR3 DNA: TGTGCCAGCAGTTACCCATGGGACAGGGCTTTCTTT
D gene: TRBD1
clone size: -
V gene: TRBV6-6
J gene: TRBJ1-1

CDR3 protein: CASSSLTVAGISYNEQFF
CDR3 DNA: TGTGCCAGCAGCAGCTTAACGGTAGCGGGTATATCCTACAATGAGCAGTTCTTC
D gene: TRBD2
clone size: many
V gene: TRBV27
J gene: TRBJ2-1

CDR3 protein: CASDPGQGPNYGYTF
CDR3 DNA: TGTGCCAGCGATCCGGGACAGGGGCCTAACTATGGCTACACCTTC
D gene: TRBD1
clone size: -
V gene: TRBV7-9
J gene: TRBJ1-2

CDR3 protein: CAWKGQLSYEQYF
CDR3 DNA: TGTGCCTGGAAGGGACAACTTTCCTACGAGCAGTACTTC
D gene: -
clone size: -
V gene: TRBV30
J gene: TRBJ2-7

CDR3 protein: CASSPRDTQGTDTQYF
CDR3 DNA: TGTGCCAGCAGTCCCAGGGACACCCAGGGCACAGATACGCAGTATTTT
D gene: -
clone size: -
V gene: TRBV27
J gene: TRBJ2-3

CDR3 protein: CASSYGRAGVNTQYF
CDR3 DNA: TGTGCCAGCAGTTATGGACGAGCGGGAGTTAATACGCAGTATTTT
D gene: TRBD2
clone size: -
V gene: TRBV12-3/TRBV12-4
J gene: TRBJ2-3

CDR3 protein: CASSLYYMARVLSMDTQYF
CDR3 DNA: TGTGCCAGCAGTTTATATTATATGGCCAGGGTACTTTCTATGGATACGCAGTATTTT
D gene: -
clone size: -
V gene: TRBV27
J gene: TRBJ2-3

CDR3 protein: CASSRTSGRGDTGELFF
CDR3 DNA: TGTGCCAGCAGTAGGACTAGCGGGAGGGGAGACACCGGGGAGCTGTTTTTT
D gene: TRBD2
clone size: many
V gene: TRBV6-1
J gene: TRBJ2-2

CDR3 protein: CSGRTAMNTEAFF
CDR3 DNA: TGCAGCGGGAGGACAGCGATGAACACTGAAGCTTTCTTT
D gene: -
clone size: -
V gene: TRBV29-1
J gene: TRBJ1-1

CDR3 protein: CSTISALAGEETQYF
CDR3 DNA: TGCAGTACTATTAGCGCACTAGCGGGGGAAGAGACCCAGTACTTC
D gene: TRBD2
clone size: once
V gene: TRBV20-1
J gene: TRBJ2-5

CDR3 protein: CASSFGDATNEKLFF
CDR3 DNA: TGTGCCAGCAGCTTTGGGGATGCAACTAATGAAAAACTGTTTTTT
D gene: -
clone size: few
V gene: TRBV7-9
J gene: TRBJ1-4

CDR3 protein: CASSQPQLGQETQYF
CDR3 DNA: TGTGCCAGCAGTCAACCACAGTTGGGGCAAGAGACCCAGTACTTC
D gene: -
clone size: few
V gene: TRBV6-2/TRBV6-3
J gene: TRBJ2-5

CDR3 protein: CASSLKLGYGEQYF
CDR3 DNA: TGTGCCAGCAGTTTAAAGCTAGGATATGGCGAGCAGTACTTC
D gene: -
clone size: many
V gene: TRBV27
J gene: TRBJ2-7

CDR3 protein: CASSVQGQGAFF
CDR3 DNA: TGTGCCAGCAGTGTTCAGGGGCAAGGAGCTTTCTTT
D gene: -
clone size: -
V gene: TRBV2
J gene: TRBJ1-1

CDR3 protein: CASNSGTGSYEQYF
CDR3 DNA: TGTGCCAGCAATTCCGGGACAGGCTCCTACGAGCAGTACTTC
D gene: TRBD1
clone size: once
V gene: TRBV12-3/TRBV12-4
J gene: TRBJ2-7

CDR3 protein: CASSTAGTGGSPLHF
CDR3 DNA: TGTGCCAGCAGCACCGCCGGGACAGGGGGGTCACCCCTCCACTTT
D gene: TRBD1
clone size: few
V gene: TRBV28
J gene: TRBJ1-6

CDR3 protein: CASSQVAGELRDEQYF
CDR3 DNA: TGTGCCAGCAGCCAGGTAGCGGGGGAGCTTCGGGACGAGCAGTACTTC
D gene: TRBD2
clone size: -
V gene: TRBV3-1
J gene: TRBJ2-7

CDR3 protein: CASSLRSTRETGELFF
CDR3 DNA: TGTGCCAGCAGCCTCCGTTCAACGAGGGAAACCGGGGAGCTGTTTTTT
D gene: -
clone size: -
V gene: TRBV7-9
J gene: TRBJ2-2

CDR3 protein: CASSLRRSALIDIQYF
CDR3 DNA: TGTGCCAGCAGCTTAAGACGGTCAGCCCTTATTGACATTCAGTACTTC
D gene: -
clone size: many
V gene: TRBV7-3
J gene: TRBJ2-4

CDR3 protein: CASSLGTVGANVLTF
CDR3 DNA: TGTGCCAGCAGCCTCGGGACAGTTGGGGCCAACGTCCTGACTTTC
D gene: TRBD1
clone size: -
V gene: TRBV28
J gene: TRBJ2-6

CDR3 protein: CASSLAEGTYGYTF
CDR3 DNA: TGTGCCAGCTCACTGGCAGAGGGAACCTATGGCTACACCTTC
D gene: -
clone size: -
V gene: TRBV18
J gene: TRBJ1-2

CDR3 protein: CASSLVIGGSYNEQYF
CDR3 DNA: TGTGCCAGCAGCTTAGTCATCGGCGGTTCCTACAATGAGCAGTACTTC
D gene: -
clone size: -
V gene: TRBV7-8
J gene: TRBJ2-7

CDR3 protein: CASSQDHRGRDGYTF
CDR3 DNA: TGTGCCAGCAGCCAAGACCATCGGGGGAGGGATGGCTACACCTTC
D gene: -
clone size: -
V gene: TRBV4-2
J gene: TRBJ1-2

CDR3 protein: CASSFALLAGNNEQFF
CDR3 DNA: TGTGCCAGCAGCTTCGCCCTACTAGCGGGCAACAATGAGCAGTTCTTC
D gene: TRBD2
clone size: -
V gene: TRBV7-2
J gene: TRBJ2-1

CDR3 protein: CASSLDVETARYGYTF
CDR3 DNA: TGCGCCAGCAGCTTGGATGTAGAGACAGCCCGCTATGGCTACACCTTC
D gene: -
clone size: -
V gene: TRBV5-1
J gene: TRBJ1-2

CDR3 protein: CASRTRQEPYEQYF
CDR3 DNA: TGTGCCAGCAGAACGAGACAGGAACCCTACGAGCAGTACTTC
D gene: -
clone size: once
V gene: TRBV28
J gene: TRBJ2-7

CDR3 protein: CASSSNRAYGYTF
CDR3 DNA: TGCGCCAGCAGCTCCAATCGGGCCTATGGCTACACCTTC
D gene: -
clone size: -
V gene: TRBV4-3
J gene: TRBJ1-2

CDR3 protein: CASSPRTGEGQPQHF
CDR3 DNA: TGTGCCAGCAGCCCCCGGACAGGGGAAGGACAGCCCCAGCATTTT
D gene: TRBD1
clone size: -
V gene: TRBV14
J gene: TRBJ1-5

CDR3 protein: CASSPQGQLSTDTQYF
CDR3 DNA: TGTGCCAGCTCACCACAGGGACAGCTTAGCACAGATACGCAGTATTTT
D gene: TRBD1
clone size: -
V gene: TRBV18
J gene: TRBJ2-3

CDR3 protein: CASSQDLLGGDTEAFF
CDR3 DNA: TGTGCCAGCAGCCAAGATCTTCTAGGGGGAGACACTGAAGCTTTCTTT
D gene: -
clone size: many
V gene: TRBV3-1
J gene: TRBJ1-1

CDR3 protein: CASGTGRMNTEAFF
CDR3 DNA: TGTGCCAGCGGTACGGGACGGATGAACACTGAAGCTTTCTTT
D gene: -
clone size: -
V gene: TRBV7-2
J gene: TRBJ1-1

CDR3 protein: CSARVGFSYEQYF
CDR3 DNA: TGCAGTGCTAGAGTGGGTTTCTCCTACGAGCAGTACTTC
D gene: -
clone size: -
V gene: TRBV20-1
J gene: TRBJ2-7